This TCR beta chain appears in the sequencing data of a study of shared clonotypes between healthy human individuals. The data were produced by immunoSEQ multiplex PCR, yet TCRdb's version contains in-frame clones alone and is incomplete. The profile shows millions of clones, about 95% of them singletons. Germline lookup yields CDR1 KGHSH and CDR2 LQKENI. Trimming stripped 1 base from V and 1 base from J, with 8 bases between. This CDR3 is 14 amino acids long. The receptor comes from a man between 18 and 35 years old in good health. Sequencing was carried out using naive CD4+ T cells sorted from blood. Subset reported: CD45RA+ positively selected. The chain has TRBV18 and TRBJ2-7, with TRBD2 as a possible D gene (5 bases). The CDR3: CASSPLEVSYEQYF. CDR3 in DNA: TGTGCCAGCTCACCACTGGAGGTTTCCTACGAGCAGTACTTC.